This TCR beta chain was observed in a study of shared clonotypes between healthy human individuals (dated by TCRdb to 2018 to 2021). Concerning the study at large: The cohort comprised two women and a few men aged 18 to 49 years. To increase sequencing depth and limit assay-specific biases, different laboratories used diverse techniques to prepare libraries and sequence TCR repertoires. Per donor, leukapheresis produced somewhere between about 0.85 and 10 billion PBMCs. Blood TCR repertoires of a handful of healthy adults were deeply sequenced to estimate repertoire size and the extent of clonotype sharing between individuals. Per donor, three plates each were used for CD4 naive and CD4 memory, two for CD8 naive, and one for CD8 memory. Results the study describes overall, beyond this receptor: Compared with non-shared clonotypes, clonotypes shared by all four sorted-subset donors had higher generation probabilities. Because the study included only a small number of donors, the genetic and exposure-history diversity represented was limited. Incomplete sequencing was indicated by rarefaction of sorted-subset datasets, despite the large sequencing depth. Pairwise subsampling led to the expectation that sequencing depth would affect the degree of clonotype sharing among donors. Sampling was restricted to blood, and TCR repertoires in tissue are likely to differ from TCR repertoires in blood. Estimated clonotype richness was generally larger for naive than for memory subsets. Sharing across a few donors was observed for 5% to 6.5% of naive CD4, over 3% of naive CD8, roughly 2.3% of memory CD4, and roughly 0.4% of memory CD8 clonotypes.

Using the deep immunoSEQ assay, TCR CDR3 regions were amplified from genomic DNA by multiplex PCR. Extracted genomic DNA from each cell subset was spread evenly across all wells of several immunoSEQ 96-well plates, with each plate serving as a replicate. For sorted subsets, around 200 ng genomic DNA, equal to 25,000 to 35,000 T cell genomes, was loaded into each replicate PCR. Purified libraries were quantified with a Qubit 3.0 fluorometer, sized on a Bioanalyzer 2100, and re-quantified with the KAPA Library Quantification kit. Every immunoSEQ 96-well plate was sequenced on a separate single-read 150-cycle Illumina NextSeq 550 flow cell. The authors processed their data as follows. Because the immunoSEQ output held only junctional sequences and lacked quality scores, the filtering could not match the filtering applied to full-length reads. To assign V/J genes and CDR3, sequences were annotated against IMGT germline references using PyIR, a Python wrapper for IgBLAST v1.9. Reads with weak V/J assignments (E-value above 1e-6), missing CDR3, stop codons, out-of-frame junctions, or ambiguous translated residues were removed. V3J clonotypes were defined by identical inferred V gene, J gene, and CDR3 amino acid sequence. Percentage overlap between repertoires was calculated by dividing the number of shared unique clonotypes by the size of the smaller repertoire. RTK rarefaction, the Chao1 estimator, and Recon v2.1 estimates of unobserved clonotypes were used to assess repertoire richness. Generation probabilities for all TCRbeta clonotypes obtained by the gDNA method from a handful of donors were computed using OLGA. Entries here come from immuneACCESS through TCRdb and include only in-frame sequences with V and J called. Some clones fail to appear in such tables; in the studies checked, an unresolved V gene covers under half of the shortfall, and the cause of the remainder is unknown. V and J calls and clone size come straight from that table; D and trimming were deduced from the DNA. The sample contains over 700,000 clones, 72% of them found a single time. Clones ranked in the top ten supply approximately 1.8% of the sample.

This clone has a handful of counts. Its antigen remains undetermined. There are no base qualities to consult, and no much larger clone falls within one base. The same CDR3 is also encoded by other DNA sequences in this sample. CDR1 SEHNR and CDR2 FQNEAQ were looked up in the germline V gene (reference sequence). Trimming removed 5 bases from V and 8 bases from J; the gene matches leave 7 bases unexplained. There are 16 amino acids in the CDR3, from cysteine to phenylalanine inclusive. CDR3 DNA only is kept here, 48 bases in frame from base 1. Donors were healthy HIV-negative adults with no recently reported acute infections or vaccinations. Every donor was a Caucasian adult living in Nashville, Tennessee, USA. CD4+ T cells were enriched through magnetic negative selection, after which naive cells were positively selected on CD45RA and the remaining negative fraction served as the memory subset. Blood was collected by leukapheresis, and PBMCs were isolated by Ficoll-Histopaque density gradient centrifugation and then cryopreserved in liquid nitrogen vapor phase. Analytical flow cytometry was used to check the purity and quantity of each magnetically sorted T cell population. Genomic DNA was isolated from each sorted fraction and quantified by UV absorbance on a Nanodrop 2000c.

Material: memory CD4+ T cells sorted from blood. The cell subset or site label on this specimen signifies: CD45RA-negative fraction. The chain links TRBV7-9 with TRBJ2-1; TRBD2 matches 15 bases in the middle. The receptor was derived from a woman in her twenties or thirties in good health. CDR3 protein: CASSPGLAGGGDEQFF. The DNA sequence reads TGTGCCAGCAGCCCCGGACTAGCGGGAGGGGGGGATGAGCAGTTCTTC. This CDR3, with the reference TRBV7-9 and TRBJ2-1 proteins standing in past its ends, gives the full variable domain DTGVSQNPRHKITKRGQNVTFRCDPISEHNRLYWYRQTLGQGPEFLTYFQNEAQLEKSRLLSDRFSAERPKGSFSTLEIQRTEQGDSAMYLCASSPGLAGGGDEQFFGPGTRLTVL.